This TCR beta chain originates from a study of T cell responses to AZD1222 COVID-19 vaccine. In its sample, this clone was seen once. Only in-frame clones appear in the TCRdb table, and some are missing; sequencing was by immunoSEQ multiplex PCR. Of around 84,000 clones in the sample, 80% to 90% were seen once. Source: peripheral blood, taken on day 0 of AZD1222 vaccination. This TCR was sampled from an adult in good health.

The CDR3 DNA sequence: TGCAGCGTTCCCGGACTAGTTGTTACAGATACGCAGTATTTT. Protein sequence: CSVPGLVVTDTQYF. The chain uses TRBV29-1 and TRBJ2-3, with 7 bases lining up with TRBD2. V lost 5 bases to trimming and J lost 3 bases; unmatched junction nucleotides: 8. Germline V gene lookup returns CDR1 SQVTM and CDR2 ANQGSEA. The CDR3 contains 14 residues.